The 14 T cell receptor beta chains presented below share a single source sample, sequenced in a study of T cells after yellow fever vaccination. One entry per CDR3 protein, called by TCRdb with MiXCR from the 5' RACE reads. The sample consists of roughly 180,000 distinct CDR3 sequences, 5.5% to 8% of them appearing once. Sequenced here: CD4+ T cells sorted from PBMCs, sampled on the day of the first yellow fever vaccination. Receptor source: a man between 18 and 29 years old who received the YFV17D yellow fever vaccine.

This clonotype occurred many times. The chain combines TRBV7-2 with TRBJ2-3; tentatively, D is TRBD1 (6 bases). Per the germline V gene, CDR1 is SGHTA and CDR2 is FQGNSA. Trimming took 1 base from V and 8 from J, leaving 7 bases between them. The CDR3 totals 12 residues. The CDR3 DNA reads as TGTGCCAGCAGCTTAGGGGGGCCTACGCAGTATTTT. This translates into CASSLGGPTQYF.

This clonotype was detected many times. The J gene is TRBJ2-4, the V gene TRBV28, with a tentative D call TRBD1 (5 bases). The CDR3 is made up of 12 amino acids. The germline V gene has CDR1 MDHEN and CDR2 SYDVKM. V gave up 7 bases and J gave up 5 bases, with 9 bases separating them. This CDR3 reads CASKTQENIQYF. The CDR3 DNA reads TGTGCCAGCAAGACACAGGAAAACATTCAGTACTTC.

There are many counts of this clonotype. The CDR3 DNA reads TGTGCCAGCAGCCGGGACAGGGAAGAGCAGTACGTC. Translated: CASSRDREEQYV. The chain has TRBV7-9 and TRBJ2-7; 9 nucleotides line up with TRBD1. This CDR3 is 12 amino acids long. The V and J ends lost 5 bases and 7 bases, in that order; junction bases with no gene match: 3. CDR1 is SEHNR and CDR2 is FQNEAQ in the germline V gene (reference sequence).

This clonotype was seen repeatedly, ten times or more. The chain recombines TRBV7-6 with TRBJ2-1; TRBD2 matches at 10 bases. Germline CDR1 reads SGHVS; CDR2 reads FNYEAQ. V dropped 4 bases and J dropped 0; count of bases not matched to a gene: 6. This CDR3 region has 17 residues. CDR3 sequence (DNA): TGTGCCAGCAGCTCGGTACTAGCGGGAAACTCCTACAATGAGCAGTTCTTC. It codes for CASSSVLAGNSYNEQFF.

This clonotype was detected many times. This chain joins TRBV12-3 or TRBV12-4 and TRBJ2-7; 12 nucleotides agree with TRBD2. This CDR3 has 14 amino acids. V dropped 6 bases and J dropped 0; count of bases not matched to a gene: 0. This CDR3 reads CASRTSGGSYEQYF. CDR3 sequence (DNA): TGTGCCAGCAGGACTAGCGGGGGCTCCTACGAGCAGTACTTC.

This clonotype has more than one count but fewer than ten. CDR3 amino acids: CSAVGDWTEAFF. The CDR3 DNA reads TGCAGTGCCGTCGGGGATTGGACTGAAGCTTTCTTT. This chain uses TRBV20-1 with TRBJ1-1; the D is unclear. Trimming stripped 6 bases from V and 5 bases from J, with 13 bases between. The CDR3 extends over 12 amino acids. CDR1 and CDR2 from the germline V gene are DFQATT and SNEGSKA (reference sequence).

The chain's CDR3 is CASSLGSSYEQYV. CDR3 DNA sequence: TGCGCCAGCAGCTTGGGTAGCTCCTACGAGCAGTACGTC. The chain has TRBV5-1 and TRBJ2-7; D uncertain. Trimming cost V 0 bases and J 0 bases, with 4 bases left between them. The CDR3 sequence is 13 residues long. The germline gives CDR1 SGHRS, CDR2 YFSETQ.

This clonotype appeared a few times. The chain combines TRBV4-2 with TRBJ2-1, with 11 bases matching TRBD1. With V trimmed by 0 bases and J by 4 bases, 2 bases remained unmatched. Germline V gene sequence: CDR1 LGHNA, CDR2 YNFKEQ. CDR3 length: 16 amino acids. The CDR3 loop reads CASSQDGTGGYNEQFF. The CDR3 coding sequence is TGTGCCAGCAGCCAAGACGGGACAGGGGGGTACAATGAGCAGTTCTTC.

There are many counts of this clonotype. The chain has TRBV7-9 and TRBJ1-1; possible D gene TRBD1, 6 bases. CDR1 and CDR2 from the germline V gene are SEHNR and FQNEAQ (reference sequence). V lost 6 bases and J 0 bases, leaving 14 bases between the germline ends. The CDR3 consists of 15 residues. In DNA, the CDR3 is TGTGCCAGCAGAGCACCGGACAGCTTGAACACTGAAGCTTTCTTT. This encodes CASRAPDSLNTEAFF.

This clonotype was counted ten times or more. V is TRBV18 and J is TRBJ2-5; weak D call: TRBD1 (6 bases). Trimming stripped 6 bases from V and 3 bases from J, with 11 bases between. In germline, CDR1 is KGHSH, CDR2 LQKENI. The CDR3 has 13 residues. This CDR3 reads CASSVWTEETQYF. CDR3 bases: TGTGCCAGCTCCGTTTGGACAGAAGAGACCCAGTACTTC.

Ten or more counts support this clonotype. The chain links TRBV7-7 to TRBJ2-7; 7 bases are a match to TRBD2. The CDR3 sequence is 15 residues long. The germline V gene encodes CDR1 SSHAT and CDR2 FNYEAQ (reference sequence). CDR3: CASSLAGSSGSEQYV. CDR3 nucleotides: TGTGCTAGCAGCTTAGCGGGTAGTTCAGGGAGCGAGCAGTACGTC.

The table lists this clonotype with many counts. J is TRBJ1-2 and V is TRBV14, with D possibly TRBD1 on 5 matching bases. Trimming cost V 4 bases and J 0 bases, with 12 bases left between them. CDR3 length: 15 residues. The germline V gene encodes CDR1 SGHDN and CDR2 FVKESK. CDR3 nucleotide sequence: TGTGCCAGCAGCCCCCGCGGGACCGCTAACTATGGCTACACCTTC. Residues: CASSPRGTANYGYTF.

This clonotype has only a few counts. An end of the junction differs from the germline gene, which may be a read error. The genes are TRBV7-2 and TRBJ1-3; D unclear. Germline assignment: CDR1 SGHTA and CDR2 FQGNSA. The CDR3 extends over 15 amino acids. CDR3 loop: CASSLVAGSGNTIYF. CDR3 nucleotides: TGTGCCAGCAGCTTAGTGGCCGGGTCTGGAAACACAATATATTTT.

Concerning this clonotype: A much larger clonotype is one base distant, so this may be a read error. The genes are TRBV12-5 and TRBJ2-4, with D perhaps TRBD1 (5 bases). The CDR3 is 15 residues long. V lost 6 bases and J 7 bases, leaving 19 bases between the germline ends. Per germline, CDR1 LGHNT and CDR2 FRNRAP. The CDR3, as DNA: TGTGCTAGTGGGACAACAGGACGGATAAACAACATTCAGTACTTC. Protein product: CASGTTGRINNIQYF.